The subject of this entry is one TCR beta chain. What it binds is unknown. This sample stems from a study of beta chain features in type 1 diabetes. Study outcomes and limitations: Any PCR bias toward short templates would affect both groups alike. For cells with high TCR expression, cDNA sequencing could yield over-representation. Shortening of TCRB CDR3s, moderate but significant, appeared in all four CD4+ subsets of Type 1 diabetes patients.

By way of CD45RO/CCR7/CD25/CD127/CD95/CD27, the CD4+ regulatory, stem cell-like memory, central memory and naive cells were sorted. CDR3 length: 12 residues. Germline assignment: CDR1 LGHNA and CDR2 YNFKEQ. Trimming removed 5 bases at V and 7 bases at J, with 9 bases between. Expressed TCRB transcripts were sequenced, since all the RNA that had been isolated was reverse transcribed. The protocol was immunoSEQ multiplex PCR, while the TCRdb copy is restricted to in-frame clones and leaves out a portion. Of 600,000 to 700,000 clones listed, approximately 13% are singletons. The sample comprised naive CD4+ T cells from blood. The chain carries TRBV4-2 and TRBJ1-3; D is unresolved. The source is a man aged 25 to 40 with type 1 diabetes. The CDR3 bases are TGTGCCAGCAGCTTACAGATGAACACCATATATTTT. It specifies CASSLQMNTIYF.